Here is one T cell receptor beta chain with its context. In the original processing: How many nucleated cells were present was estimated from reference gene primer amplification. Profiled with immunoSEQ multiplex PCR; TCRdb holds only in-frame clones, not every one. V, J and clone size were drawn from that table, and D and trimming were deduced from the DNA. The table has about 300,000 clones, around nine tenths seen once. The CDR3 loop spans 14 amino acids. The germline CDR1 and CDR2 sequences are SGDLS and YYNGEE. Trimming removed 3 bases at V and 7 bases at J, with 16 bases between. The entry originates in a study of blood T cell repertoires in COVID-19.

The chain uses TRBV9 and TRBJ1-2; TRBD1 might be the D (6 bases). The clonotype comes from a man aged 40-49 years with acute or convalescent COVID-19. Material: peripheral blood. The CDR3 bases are TGTGCCAGCAGCGAACAACAGGGAAAGGGTGGCTACACCTTC. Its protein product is CASSEQQGKGGYTF.